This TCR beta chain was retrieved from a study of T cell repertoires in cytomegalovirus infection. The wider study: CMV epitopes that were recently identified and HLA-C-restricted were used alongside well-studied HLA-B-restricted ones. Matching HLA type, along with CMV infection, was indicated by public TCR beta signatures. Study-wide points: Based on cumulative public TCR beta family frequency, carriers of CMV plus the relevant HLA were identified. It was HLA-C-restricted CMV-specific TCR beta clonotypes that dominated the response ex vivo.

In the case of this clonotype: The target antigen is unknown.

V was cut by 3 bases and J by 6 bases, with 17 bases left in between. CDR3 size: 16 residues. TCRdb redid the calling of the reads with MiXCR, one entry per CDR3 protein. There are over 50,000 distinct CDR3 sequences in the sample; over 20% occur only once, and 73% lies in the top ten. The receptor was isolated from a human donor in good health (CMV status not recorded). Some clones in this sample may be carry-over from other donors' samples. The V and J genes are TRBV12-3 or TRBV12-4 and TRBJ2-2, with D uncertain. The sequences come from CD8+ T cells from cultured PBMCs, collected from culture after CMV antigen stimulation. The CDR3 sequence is CASSFEAAFRAGELFF. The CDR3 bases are TGTGCCAGCAGTTTTGAGGCAGCTTTTAGGGCCGGGGAGCTGTTTTTT.